This entry is about one T cell receptor beta chain. This clone appeared many times. The target of this receptor is not known. Base qualities are not provided; no much larger clone lies one nucleotide away. Other DNA sequences in this sample translate to the same CDR3. This sample was included in a study of metastatic and nonmetastatic thyroid tumors (dated by TCRdb to the early 2020s). Study-level background: Repertoires from peripheral blood and from tumor or nodule tissue samples of malignant and benign thyroid patients were compared.

Libraries came from PCR. The run used an Illumina HiSeq 4000. High-throughput sequencing was used to profile the TCR beta-chain CDR3 region of each patient. As for how the authors treated the data: A classifier to discriminate distant-metastatic papillary thyroid cancer patients was built from CDR3 differences across clinicopathological groups. The Shannon index was used to assess repertoire diversity, and the Morisita-Horn index was used to assess tumor-blood repertoire similarity. TCRdb redid the processing of the public reads, applying fastp at Q25 and MiXCR, and retained in-frame beta chains. The V and J calls follow TCRdb's processing rather than the paper's. The sample table shows some 28,000 clones, and roughly 17% are seen once. About 4.2% of the sample comes from the top ten. No patient had received any treatment before thyroid surgery. Patient clinical samples collected from the early 2010s to the late 2010s were retrospectively analysed using T-cell receptor beta sequencing.

What the authors observed across the whole study: In both blood and tumor samples, malignant tumors were reported to have significantly higher TCR beta diversity than benign nodules.

Clipping removes 2 bases from V and 1 base from J, with 7 as the unmatched junction base count. The CDR3, from cysteine to phenylalanine, totals 15 residues. Only the CDR3 part of the read is kept: 45 bases, read in frame from the first base. CDR1 and CDR2 (DFQATT, SNEGSKA) derive from the germline V gene (reference sequence). The chain employs TRBV20-1 and TRBJ1-1; the junction holds 7 bases that match TRBD1. What was sequenced was blood. The source of this sequence is a female donor with papillary thyroid cancer or a benign thyroid nodule (not recorded which). Some clones in this sample may be carry-over from other donors' samples. The CDR3 corresponds to CSARPGQLSNTEAFF. The DNA is as follows: TGCAGTGCTAGACCGGGACAGCTCTCGAACACTGAAGCTTTCTTT.